A single sample is the source of the 30 T cell receptor beta chains below, sequenced in a study of spatial heterogeneity in lung cancer. As to time point: sample taken at primary tumor resection. Each CDR3 protein is one row after TCRdb ran MiXCR on the 5' RACE reads. The sample yields 35,000 to 50,000 distinct CDR3 sequences, under 4% seen once. The sequences come from normal lung tissue next to the tumor, collected at surgery. Receptor source: a male donor with early-stage non-small cell lung cancer.

There are many counts of this clonotype. The chain recombines TRBV7-2 with TRBJ2-4, with D perhaps TRBD1 or TRBD2 (5 bases each). CDR3 length equals 16 residues. The V and J ends lost 5 bases and 0 bases respectively, with 14 bases between them. In germline, CDR1 is SGHTA, CDR2 FQGNSA. The DNA for the CDR3 is TGTGCCAGCAGCAGTTGGGGGTGGGAAGCCAAAAACATTCAGTACTTC. Amino acids: CASSSWGWEAKNIQYF.

This clonotype was observed a handful of times. The chain recombines TRBV12-3 or TRBV12-4 with TRBJ1-5; D unresolved. V was trimmed by 6 bases and J by 7 bases, leaving 19 bases between them. The CDR3 totals 15 residues. CDR3 amino acids: CASSSSHAIVQPQHF. In DNA, the CDR3 is TGTGCCAGCAGCAGCAGCCACGCCATAGTACAGCCCCAGCATTTT.

There are many counts of this clonotype. V and J are TRBV7-9 and TRBJ2-5; 8 positions agree with TRBD1. This CDR3 is built from 14 residues. V trimming: 7 bases; J trimming: 7 bases; junction bases outside the gene matches: 11. Germline loops: CDR1 SEHNR, CDR2 FQNEAQ (reference sequence). CDR3 coding DNA: TGTGCCAGCAACCTTAGAGGGACAGGCGGGACCCAGTACTTC. The encoded protein is CASNLRGTGGTQYF. Supplemented by reference TRBV7-9 and TRBJ2-5, the full variable domain reads DTGVSQNPRHKITKRGQNVTFRCDPISEHNRLYWYRQTLGQGPEFLTYFQNEAQLEKSRLLSDRFSAERPKGSFSTLEIQRTEQGDSAMYLCASNLRGTGGTQYFGPGTRLLVL.

This clonotype has at least ten counts. The CDR3 DNA is TGTGCCAGCAGCCCCGGGTCAGCCGTCTACACCTTC. Amino acid sequence: CASSPGSAVYTF. The chain carries TRBV4-2 and TRBJ1-2; D gene unclear. Looked up from germline, CDR1 is LGHNA and CDR2 is YNFKEQ. Trimming took 4 bases from V and 10 from J, leaving 13 bases between them. The CDR3 runs 12 residues.

This clonotype showed up many times. The chain has TRBV5-1 and TRBJ2-7, with 8 bases that match TRBD1. V lost 4 bases to trimming and J lost 3 bases; unmatched junction nucleotides: 12. There are 16 residues in the CDR3. The V gene's germline CDR1 is SGHRS and CDR2 YFSETQ. The CDR3 is CASSIGQGAEGYEQYF. In DNA form, the CDR3 reads TGCGCCAGCAGCATAGGACAGGGTGCAGAGGGCTACGAGCAGTACTTC.

The table lists this clonotype with many counts. CDR3 residues: CASSTQGHIQYF. Here the CDR3 DNA reads TGTGCCAGCAGTACCCAGGGTCACATTCAGTACTTC. The chain links TRBV27 to TRBJ2-4; D might be TRBD1 (5 bases). The germline gives CDR1 MNHEY, CDR2 SMNVEV (reference sequence). The CDR3 spans 12 residues. Trimming shortened V by 5 bases and J by 8 bases, and 10 bases separated the two germline ends.

As to this clonotype: A much larger clone differs from this one at a single base, so this may be a read error. This chain joins TRBV12-3 or TRBV12-4 and TRBJ1-1; D gene uncertain. The V end was cut by 8 bases, the J end by 4 bases, with 14 bases between. The CDR3 covers 13 residues. CDR3 DNA: TGTGCCAGCGCACTAACTCCGAGCACTGAAGCTTTCTTT. This gives the protein CASALTPSTEAFF.

At least ten counts were recorded for this clonotype. V gene TRBV4-3 combines with J gene TRBJ2-3, with a tentative D call TRBD2 (5 bases). Germline values: CDR1 LGHNA, CDR2 YSLEER. This CDR3 is built from 17 residues. V shed 2 bases and J shed 0 bases, with 15 bases lying between them. The CDR3 is CASSQNPVGSSTDTQYF. The CDR3 region has the DNA TGCGCCAGCAGCCAAAATCCCGTGGGGAGTAGCACAGATACGCAGTATTTT.

This clonotype was seen many times. The chain is built from TRBV6-5 and TRBJ2-6; D remains ambiguous. CDR1 and CDR2 from the germline V gene are MNHEY and SVGAGI. The CDR3 length is 13 residues. Trimming took 8 bases from V and 1 from J, leaving 6 bases between them. The CDR3 coding sequence is TGTGCCAGCTCCCGTTCTGGGGCCAACGTCCTGACTTTC. It translates to CASSRSGANVLTF.

This clonotype was seen ten or more times. The genes are TRBV29-1 and TRBJ2-1, with 8 bases that match TRBD2. V lost 8 bases to trimming and J lost 3 bases; unmatched junction nucleotides: 3. This CDR3 is 12 amino acids long. Per germline, CDR1 SQVTM and CDR2 ANQGSEA. The CDR3 protein is CSSGLDYNEQFF. In nucleotides, the CDR3 is TGCAGCTCGGGACTAGACTACAATGAGCAGTTCTTC.

This clonotype was detected a few times. The chain recombines TRBV20-1 with TRBJ1-1; 7 bases match TRBD1. The CDR3 covers 13 residues. Losses at the gene ends were 3 bases for V and 4 bases for J; bases not matched to a gene: 5. The germline V gene has CDR1 DFQATT and CDR2 SNEGSKA (reference sequence). CDR3: CSASHRGGTEAFF. The CDR3 DNA reads as TGCAGTGCTAGTCACAGGGGAGGCACTGAAGCTTTCTTT.

This clonotype was seen at least ten times. This rearrangement joins TRBV7-2 to TRBJ2-3; D may be TRBD2 (6 bases). The V end was cut by 5 bases, the J end by 5 bases, with 14 bases between. The germline V gene encodes CDR1 SGHTA and CDR2 FQGNSA. The CDR3 contains 14 residues. The DNA of the CDR3 is TGTGCCAGCAGCCCTTGGCAGGGAGGAGATACGCAGTATTTT. It encodes CASSPWQGGDTQYF.

This clonotype was seen at least ten times. CDR3 sequence reads: CASSNNPGPPETQYF. The DNA of the CDR3 is TGTGCCAGCAGTAACAACCCCGGGCCACCGGAGACCCAGTACTTC. The V call is TRBV6-5, the J call TRBJ2-5, with D unclear. V was cut by 5 bases and J by 5 bases, with 18 bases left in between. The CDR3 is 15 residues long. CDR1 is MNHEY, CDR2 SVGAGI, per germline.

This clonotype was recorded at least ten times. This chain connects TRBV11-2 to TRBJ2-5, with D tentatively TRBD1 (6 bases). This CDR3 has 14 residues. Germline CDR1 reads SGHAT; CDR2 reads FQNNGV. The V end was cut by 7 bases, the J end by 2 bases, with 14 bases between. CDR3 coding DNA: TGTGCCAGCATAAAAGAAAGGGGGCAAGAGACCCAGTACTTC. Protein sequence: CASIKERGQETQYF.

There are many counts of this clonotype. The gene calls are TRBV28 and TRBJ1-5, with D possibly matching TRBD1 (5 bases). Looked up from germline, CDR1 is MDHEN and CDR2 is SYDVKM. The CDR3 contains 13 residues. V was trimmed by 7 bases and J by 6 bases, leaving 13 bases between them. The CDR3 loop is CASNRPGGQPQHF. The CDR3 coding sequence is TGTGCCAGCAACAGACCGGGGGGTCAGCCCCAGCATTTT.

This clonotype appeared many times. V and J are TRBV6-2 or TRBV6-3 and TRBJ1-5; no clear D. V lost 0 bases and J lost 0, with 15 bases in between. This CDR3 region has 18 residues. Per germline, CDR1 MNHEY and CDR2 SVGEGT. CDR3: CASSYSSNRSYSNQPQHF. The DNA of the CDR3 is TGTGCCAGCAGTTACTCGAGTAACCGGAGCTATAGCAATCAGCCCCAGCATTTT.

The chain is built from TRBV7-9 and TRBJ2-7; possibly TRBD1 for D (5 bases). The length of the CDR3 is 15 residues. Trimming cost V 5 bases and J 0 bases, with 14 bases left between them. Germline CDR1 is SEHNR and CDR2 is FQNEAQ (reference sequence). The CDR3 loop is CASSPRGSSSYEQYF. CDR3 bases: TGTGCCAGCAGCCCTAGGGGATCGAGCTCCTACGAGCAGTACTTC.

This clonotype showed up many times. The V call is TRBV28, the J call TRBJ2-3; maybe TRBD2 (6 bases). The CDR3 is made up of 13 amino acids. Germline-derived CDR1 and CDR2 are MDHEN and SYDVKM. Trimming removed 9 bases from V and 1 base from J, with 11 bases in between. The CDR3 loop reads CASSGGGTDTQYF. The DNA of the CDR3 is TGTGCCAGTTCCGGCGGGGGCACAGATACGCAGTATTTT.

This clonotype came up many times. The rearrangement uses TRBV27 and TRBJ1-6; TRBD1 matches 7 bases. Germline values: CDR1 MNHEY, CDR2 SMNVEV (reference sequence). The junction had 7 bases not matched to a gene; V was cut back by 6 bases and J by 5 bases. This CDR3 is 15 amino acids long. CDR3 bases: TGTGCCAGCAGCTACAGGGGAATAAATAATTCACCCCTCCACTTT. Its protein is CASSYRGINNSPLHF.

This clonotype showed up many times. V gene TRBV2 combines with J gene TRBJ1-1; tentative D call: TRBD1 (5 bases). Germline CDR1 SNHLY, CDR2 FYNNEI. Trimming shortened V by 4 bases and J by 1 base, and 16 bases separated the two germline ends. The CDR3 runs 16 residues. CDR3 residues: CASSVGVLVGNTEAFF. For the CDR3, the DNA is TGTGCCAGCAGTGTAGGGGTTCTCGTTGGGAACACTGAAGCTTTCTTT.

This clonotype came up many times. The CDR3 sequence: CSVEDYMSSYNEQFF. For the CDR3, the DNA is TGCAGCGTTGAAGATTACATGAGCTCCTACAATGAGCAGTTCTTC. The chain employs TRBV29-1 and TRBJ2-1; D remains unclear. The CDR3 runs to 15 residues. V shed 0 bases and J shed 0 bases, with 9 bases lying between them. CDR1 SQVTM and CDR2 ANQGSEA come from the germline V gene.

This clonotype was recorded many times. The chain uses TRBV5-5 and TRBJ2-6; D possibly matches TRBD1 or TRBD2 (5 bases each). CDR3 length equals 17 residues. Germline CDR1 reads SGHKS; CDR2 reads YYEKEE (reference sequence). Trimming cost V 4 bases and J 0 bases, with 14 bases left between them. CDR3 bases: TGTGCCAGCAGCCGAGGACATGGGAGCTCTGGGGCCAACGTCCTGACTTTC. It codes for CASSRGHGSSGANVLTF.

This clonotype came up many times. The chain is built from TRBV7-8 and TRBJ2-2, with D possibly matching TRBD2 (6 bases). Per the germline V gene, CDR1 is SGHVS and CDR2 is FQNEAQ. This CDR3 is 16 amino acids long. V lost 5 bases, J lost 0 bases, and 13 bases lay in between. The CDR3 DNA sequence: TGTGCCAGCAGCCGAGAAACGGGAGCGAACACCGGGGAGCTGTTTTTT. This translates into CASSRETGANTGELFF.

In this sample, this clonotype turned up many times. The gene calls are TRBV12-3 or TRBV12-4 and TRBJ2-7; 7 positions match TRBD2. The CDR3 is 16 amino acids. V shed 5 bases, J shed 3 bases, and the junction held 13 bases outside the gene matches. CDR3 DNA sequence: TGTGCCAGCAGTCTACGAAGCGGGGCACAAATCTACGAGCAGTACTTC. This translates into CASSLRSGAQIYEQYF.

There are many counts of this clonotype. This chain joins TRBV5-1 and TRBJ2-7; TRBD1 aligns across 9 bases. In germline, CDR1 is SGHRS, CDR2 YFSETQ. This CDR3 region has 14 residues. V lost 4 bases, J lost 6 bases, and 8 bases stayed unmatched. CDR3 sequence: CASSAGTGFGEQYF. The DNA of the CDR3 is TGCGCCAGCAGCGCCGGGACAGGGTTTGGCGAGCAGTACTTC. Full variable domain (remainder filled in from reference TRBV5-1 and TRBJ2-7): KAGVTQTPRYLIKTRGQQVTLSCSPISGHRSVSWYQQTPGQGLQFLFEYFSETQRNKGNFPGRFSGRQFSNSRSEMNVSTLELGDSALYLCASSAGTGFGEQYFGPGTRLTVT.

There are many counts of this clonotype. The chain carries TRBV7-9 and TRBJ1-2; TRBD1 might be the D (5 bases). V was pared by 8 bases and J by 3 bases, with 10 bases between. The germline gives CDR1 SEHNR, CDR2 FQNEAQ (reference sequence). This CDR3 is built from 12 residues. The CDR3 DNA reads as TGTGCCAGCGGAAGGGGAGACTATGGCTACACCTTC. Translating gives CASGRGDYGYTF.

At least ten counts were recorded for this clonotype. This chain connects TRBV20-1 to TRBJ2-3; 9 bases are shared with TRBD1. The CDR3 has 14 residues. Germline V gene sequence: CDR1 DFQATT, CDR2 SNEGSKA (reference sequence). V gave up 0 bases and J gave up 7 bases; unmatched junction bases: 5. CDR3 sequence: CSARDGTGYNTQYF. Here the CDR3 DNA reads TGCAGTGCTAGAGACGGGACAGGGTATAATACGCAGTATTTT.

In its sample, this clonotype was seen many times. The chain joins TRBV5-5 to TRBJ1-2; 8 bases match TRBD1. CDR1 is SGHKS, CDR2 YYEKEE, per germline (reference sequence). J gave up 5 bases and V 4 bases, and 4 bases lay outside the gene matches. The CDR3 contains 13 residues. The DNA for the CDR3 is TGTGCCAGCAGCGGGACAGGAACTTATGGCTACACCTTC. It is translated as CASSGTGTYGYTF.

The chain combines TRBV10-3 with TRBJ2-6; possible D gene TRBD1, 6 bases. Germline V gives CDR1 ENHRY, CDR2 SYGVKD. V lost 0 bases and J 4 bases, leaving 7 bases between the germline ends. The CDR3 has 15 residues. CDR3 protein: CAISESGAGANVLTF. CDR3 DNA: TGTGCCATCAGTGAGTCGGGGGCAGGGGCCAACGTCCTGACTTTC.

At least ten counts were recorded for this clonotype. The chain joins TRBV24-1 to TRBJ2-1; no firm D call. There are 13 residues in the CDR3. Between the trimmed V and J ends, which lost 5 bases and 3 bases, there was a span of 7 bases. Germline-derived CDR1 and CDR2 are KGHDR and SFDVKD. The DNA for the CDR3 is TGTGCCACCAGTGCCACGTACTACAATGAGCAGTTCTTC. The encoded protein is CATSATYYNEQFF.